One sample yielded the 3 T cell receptor beta chains listed below, sequenced in a study of CD8 T cells in ankylosing spondylitis. Each CDR3 protein is one row after TCRdb ran MiXCR on the 5' RACE reads. The sample lists 350,000 to 400,000 distinct CDR3 sequences, approximately 22% occurring once. The sequencing input was blood, either unsorted or a sorted T cell fraction (not recorded which). These receptors all stem from a male donor with ankylosing spondylitis or in good health (not recorded which).

This clonotype was observed a few times. The V call is TRBV23-1, the J call TRBJ1-1, with 10 bases aligning to TRBD1. TRBV23-1 is given ORF status, its function remaining uncertain. The CDR3 spans 17 residues. V lost 5 bases to trimming and J lost 0 bases; unmatched junction nucleotides: 9. This CDR3 is CASSSRQGAGMNTEAFF. Written as DNA, the CDR3 is TGCGCCAGCAGTTCCCGACAGGGGGCCGGGATGAACACTGAAGCTTTCTTT.

This clonotype has at least ten counts. The rearrangement links TRBV5-8 to TRBJ1-2; D remains unclear. Per the germline V gene, CDR1 is SGHTS and CDR2 is YDEGEE. The CDR3 extends over 16 amino acids. With 3 bases removed from V and 2 bases from J, the gap between germline ends came to 17 bases. CDR3 region: CASSYVGGGGNYGYTF. DNA of the CDR3: TGTGCCAGCAGCTACGTCGGTGGCGGCGGGAACTATGGCTACACCTTC.

This clonotype was picked up a small number of times. The gene calls are TRBV6-2 or TRBV6-3 and TRBJ2-7, with D perhaps assigned TRBD1 or TRBD2 (5 bases each). There are 13 residues in the CDR3. CDR1 and CDR2 (germline): MNHEY, SVGEGT. V lost 10 bases, J lost 3 bases, and 16 bases lay in between. CDR3 amino acids: CATQGPGNYEQYF. DNA of the CDR3: TGTGCCACCCAGGGCCCGGGGAACTACGAGCAGTACTTC.